This record concerns one TCR beta chain sequence. The antigen remains unidentified. This sample is drawn from a study of cytomegalovirus exposure and HLA in healthy donors. Study-wide context: Drawn from HLA-typed donors, roughly 87 million unique TCRs were held in an early data release. Genotyping of 430 or so donors showed that 70% to 90% belonged to the Caucasian-associated ancestry cluster. Study-wide results and caveats: Later analysis placed DRB1 highest and HLA-C lowest in TCR association rates, which differed by HLA locus. Association with HLA alleles at 0.05 false discovery rate was found for some 18,000 TCR beta sequences in a later analysis.

This PCR relied on a set of 60 Vbeta primers and 13 Jbeta primers. Sequencing used immunoSEQ multiplex PCR; TCRdb keeps in-frame clones, though not all of them. The profile shows some 150,000 clones, approximately 63% of them singletons. The ends were cut back, 2 bases at V and 3 bases at J, with 11 bases in the middle. The CDR3 extends over 15 amino acids. Germline CDR1 and CDR2: MNHNY and SVGAGI (reference sequence). This rearrangement joins TRBV6-6 to TRBJ1-5; D remains unclear. Sequencing was performed on PBMCs. The TCR comes from a woman between 55 and 75 years old in good health and CMV-seropositive. In nucleotides, the CDR3 is TGTGCCAGCAGTTACGCACCGAGGGACAATCAGCCCCAGCATTTT. This gives the protein CASSYAPRDNQPQHF.